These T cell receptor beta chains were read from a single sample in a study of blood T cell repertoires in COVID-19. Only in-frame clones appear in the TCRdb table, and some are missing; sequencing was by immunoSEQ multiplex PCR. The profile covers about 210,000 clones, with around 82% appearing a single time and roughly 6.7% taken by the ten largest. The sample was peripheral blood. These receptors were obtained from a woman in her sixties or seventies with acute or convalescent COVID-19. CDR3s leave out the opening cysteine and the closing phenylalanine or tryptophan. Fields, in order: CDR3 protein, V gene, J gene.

CDR3aa: ASSPISGLRTEAF
v_gene: TRBV3-1/TRBV3-2
j_gene: TRBJ1-1

CDR3aa: ASSQDSRSYGYT
v_gene: TRBV3-1/TRBV3-2
j_gene: TRBJ1-2

CDR3aa: ASSPGQTIMNTEAF
v_gene: TRBV27
j_gene: TRBJ1-1

CDR3aa: ASSDLAGAGINTGELF
v_gene: TRBV2
j_gene: TRBJ2-2

CDR3aa: ASSSRRVLSYEQY
v_gene: TRBV7-2
j_gene: TRBJ2-7

CDR3aa: ASSYKNGQPQH
v_gene: TRBV6-5
j_gene: TRBJ1-5

CDR3aa: ASSFPNTEAF
v_gene: TRBV5-6
j_gene: TRBJ1-1

CDR3aa: ASSDSGDYEQY
v_gene: TRBV10-2
j_gene: TRBJ2-7

CDR3aa: ASSLWAGTRNNEQF
v_gene: TRBV11-2
j_gene: TRBJ2-1

CDR3aa: ASRGSGIGGYT
v_gene: TRBV25-1
j_gene: TRBJ1-2

CDR3aa: ASSSGQENTDTQY
v_gene: TRBV5-1
j_gene: TRBJ2-3

CDR3aa: SVVPAQSGNTIY
v_gene: TRBV29-1
j_gene: TRBJ1-3

CDR3aa: ASSGPGQGRETQY
v_gene: TRBV7-9
j_gene: TRBJ2-5

CDR3aa: ASRQGATDTQY
v_gene: TRBV12-5
j_gene: TRBJ2-3

CDR3aa: ASSSTGTGGFSPLH
v_gene: TRBV5-8
j_gene: TRBJ1-6

CDR3aa: ASSSDRPKNIQY
v_gene: TRBV5-6
j_gene: TRBJ2-4

CDR3aa: ASSYIQAETQY
v_gene: TRBV6-2/TRBV6-3
j_gene: TRBJ2-5

CDR3aa: ATRSPGTGELF
v_gene: TRBV24-1
j_gene: TRBJ2-2

CDR3aa: ASPIVTYNEQF
v_gene: TRBV7-9
j_gene: TRBJ2-1

CDR3aa: ASSPRLAGAGGETQY
v_gene: TRBV18
j_gene: TRBJ2-5

CDR3aa: ASSQSTQGGEQY
v_gene: TRBV4-1
j_gene: TRBJ2-7